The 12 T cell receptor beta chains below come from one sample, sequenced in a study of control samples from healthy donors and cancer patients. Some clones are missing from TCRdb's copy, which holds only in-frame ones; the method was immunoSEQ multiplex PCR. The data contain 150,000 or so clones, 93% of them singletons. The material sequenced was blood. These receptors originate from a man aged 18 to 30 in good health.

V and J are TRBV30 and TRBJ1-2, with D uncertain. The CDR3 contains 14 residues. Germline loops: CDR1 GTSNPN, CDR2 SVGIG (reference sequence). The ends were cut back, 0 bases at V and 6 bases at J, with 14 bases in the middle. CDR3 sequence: CAWSVHTPVDGYTF. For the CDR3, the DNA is TGTGCCTGGAGTGTACATACGCCCGTCGATGGCTACACCTTC.

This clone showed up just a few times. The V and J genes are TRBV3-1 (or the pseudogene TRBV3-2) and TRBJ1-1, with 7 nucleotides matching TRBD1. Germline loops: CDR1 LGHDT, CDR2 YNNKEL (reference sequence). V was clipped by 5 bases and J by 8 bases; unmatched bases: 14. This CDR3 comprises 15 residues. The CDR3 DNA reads TGTGCCAGCAGCTCACAATACAGGGGTATGTTAGAAGCTTTCTTT. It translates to CASSSQYRGMLEAFF.

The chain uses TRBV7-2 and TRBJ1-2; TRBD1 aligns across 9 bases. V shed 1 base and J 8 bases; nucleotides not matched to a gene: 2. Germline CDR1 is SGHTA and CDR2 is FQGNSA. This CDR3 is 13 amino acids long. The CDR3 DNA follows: TGTGCCAGCAGCTTAGGGACAGGGGAAGGCTACACCTTC. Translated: CASSLGTGEGYTF.

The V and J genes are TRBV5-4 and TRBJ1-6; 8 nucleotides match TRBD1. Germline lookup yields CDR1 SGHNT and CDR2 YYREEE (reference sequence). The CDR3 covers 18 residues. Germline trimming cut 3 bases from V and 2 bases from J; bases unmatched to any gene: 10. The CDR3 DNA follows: TGTGCCAGCAGCTCCGGTTGGGCAGGGGGCGCCTATAATTCACCCCTCCACTTT. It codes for CASSSGWAGGAYNSPLHF.

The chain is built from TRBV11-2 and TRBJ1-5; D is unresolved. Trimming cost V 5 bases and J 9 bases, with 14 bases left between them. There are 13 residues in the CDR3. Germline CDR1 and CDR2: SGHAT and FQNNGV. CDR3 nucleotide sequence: TGTGCCAGCAGCCCCACCGGCGAGCGGCCCCAGCATTTT. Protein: CASSPTGERPQHF.

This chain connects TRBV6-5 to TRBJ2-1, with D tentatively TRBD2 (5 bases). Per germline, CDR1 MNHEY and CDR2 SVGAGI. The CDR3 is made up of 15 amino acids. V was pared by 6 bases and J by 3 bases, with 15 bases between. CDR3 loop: CASRSLSGSYNEQFF. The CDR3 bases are TGTGCCAGCAGAAGCTTGAGTGGGAGCTACAATGAGCAGTTCTTC.

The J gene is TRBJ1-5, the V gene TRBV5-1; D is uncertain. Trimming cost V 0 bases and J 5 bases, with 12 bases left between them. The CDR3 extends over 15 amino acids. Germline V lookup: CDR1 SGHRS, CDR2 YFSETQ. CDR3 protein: CASSLGRGPDQPQHF. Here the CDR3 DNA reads TGCGCCAGCAGCTTGGGACGGGGTCCCGATCAGCCCCAGCATTTT. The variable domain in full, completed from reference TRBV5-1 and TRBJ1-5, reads KAGVTQTPRYLIKTRGQQVTLSCSPISGHRSVSWYQQTPGQGLQFLFEYFSETQRNKGNFPGRFSGRQFSNSRSEMNVSTLELGDSALYLCASSLGRGPDQPQHFGDGTRLSIL.

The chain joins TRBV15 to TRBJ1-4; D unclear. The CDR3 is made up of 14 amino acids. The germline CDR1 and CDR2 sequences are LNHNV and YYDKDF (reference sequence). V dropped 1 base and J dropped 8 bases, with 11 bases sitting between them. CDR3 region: CATSRGLTEEKLFF. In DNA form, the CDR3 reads TGTGCCACCAGCAGAGGCCTGACTGAGGAAAAACTGTTTTTT.

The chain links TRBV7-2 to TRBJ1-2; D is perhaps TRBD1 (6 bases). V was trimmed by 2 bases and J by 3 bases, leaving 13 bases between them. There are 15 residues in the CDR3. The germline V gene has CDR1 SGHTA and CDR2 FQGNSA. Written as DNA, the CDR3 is TGTGCCAGCAGCTTAACGACAGGAAACCACTATGGCTACACCTTC. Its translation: CASSLTTGNHYGYTF.

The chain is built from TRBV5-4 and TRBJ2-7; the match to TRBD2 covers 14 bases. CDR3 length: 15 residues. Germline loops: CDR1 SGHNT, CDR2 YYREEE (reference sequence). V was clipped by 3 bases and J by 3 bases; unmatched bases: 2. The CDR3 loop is CASSWGLAGVYEQYF. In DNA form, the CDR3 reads TGTGCCAGCAGCTGGGGACTAGCGGGGGTCTACGAGCAGTACTTC.

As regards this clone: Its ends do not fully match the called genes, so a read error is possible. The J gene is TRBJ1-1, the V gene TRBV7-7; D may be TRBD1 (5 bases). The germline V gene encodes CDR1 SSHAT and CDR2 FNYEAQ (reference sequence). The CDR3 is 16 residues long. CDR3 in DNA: TGTGCTAGCAGCCCGATGGGGGTCACCATGAACACTGAAGCTTTCTTT. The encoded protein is CASSPMGVTMNTEAFF.

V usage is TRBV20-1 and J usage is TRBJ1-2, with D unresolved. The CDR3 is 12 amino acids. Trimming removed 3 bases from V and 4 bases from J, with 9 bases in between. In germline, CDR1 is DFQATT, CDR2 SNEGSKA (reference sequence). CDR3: CSASPDSYGYTF. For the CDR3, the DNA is TGCAGTGCTAGTCCGGACTCCTATGGCTACACCTTC.